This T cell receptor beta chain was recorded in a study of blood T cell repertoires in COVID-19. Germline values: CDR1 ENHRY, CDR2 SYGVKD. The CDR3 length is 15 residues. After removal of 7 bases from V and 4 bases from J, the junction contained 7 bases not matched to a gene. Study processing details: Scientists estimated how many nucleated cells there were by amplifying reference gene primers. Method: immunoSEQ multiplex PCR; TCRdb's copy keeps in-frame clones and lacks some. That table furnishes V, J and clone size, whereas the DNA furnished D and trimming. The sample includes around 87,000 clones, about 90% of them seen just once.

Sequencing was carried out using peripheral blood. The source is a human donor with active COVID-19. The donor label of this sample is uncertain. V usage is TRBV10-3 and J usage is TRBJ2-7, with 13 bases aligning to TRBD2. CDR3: CAIKTRTSGGYEQYF. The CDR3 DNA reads TGTGCCATCAAAACCAGGACTAGCGGGGGATACGAGCAGTACTTC.